This TCR beta chain was recovered during a study of Ad26.COV2.S vaccination and SARS-CoV-2 variants. Data came from immunoSEQ multiplex PCR; TCRdb stores just in-frame clones and leaves some out. Of about 350,000 clones listed, about 92% were seen once; the top ten hold 3.9%. For this clone: What it recognizes is unknown.

General study findings and limits: Non-spike TCR breadth did not differ much between vaccine and placebo recipients. Breadth and depth estimates from TCRs may understate total T cell responses. After vaccination, substantial breadth of spike-specific CD8+ and CD4+ responses was reported.

The receptor comes from a human donor who had recovered from COVID-19. The sequencing used peripheral blood, collected after recovery from COVID-19.

The CDR3 DNA reads as TGCGCCAGCAGTGAGTTCCTGGGGAGAACTAATGAAAAACTGTTTTTT. It encodes CASSEFLGRTNEKLFF. The chain couples TRBV10-2 to TRBJ1-4; no clear D gene. This CDR3 contains 16 residues. Germline V gives CDR1 WSHSY, CDR2 SAAADI. V was pared by 1 base and J by 1 base, with 10 bases between.